This T cell receptor beta chain was recovered during a study of CD8 T cells in Susac syndrome. The RNA, roughly 0.45 to 1 ug, was put through reverse transcription using random hexamers. The immunoSEQ assay covered 54 Vbeta and 13 Jbeta segments for CDR3. Each CDR3 protein is one row after TCRdb ran MiXCR on the immunoSEQ multiplex PCR reads. The sample lists some 110,000 distinct CDR3 sequences, approximately 93% occurring once. From germline, CDR1 is SGHRS and CDR2 YFSETQ. The V end lost 0 bases, the J end lost 5 bases, and 14 bases lay between the germline ends. The length of the CDR3 is 16 residues. TCR beta sequences were obtained from blood CD8+ and CD4+ T cells. The multiple sclerosis controls consisted of treatment-naive patients with relapsing-remitting disease, either stable or active.

The receptor's source is a human donor with multiple sclerosis. Sequences were obtained from CD4+ T cells from PBMCs. The V call is TRBV5-1, the J call TRBJ1-4; the D gene is possibly TRBD1 (5 bases). The CDR3 region is CASSLEGRGDNEKLFF. CDR3 sequence (DNA): TGCGCCAGCAGCTTGGAAGGGCGGGGCGACAATGAAAAACTGTTTTTT.